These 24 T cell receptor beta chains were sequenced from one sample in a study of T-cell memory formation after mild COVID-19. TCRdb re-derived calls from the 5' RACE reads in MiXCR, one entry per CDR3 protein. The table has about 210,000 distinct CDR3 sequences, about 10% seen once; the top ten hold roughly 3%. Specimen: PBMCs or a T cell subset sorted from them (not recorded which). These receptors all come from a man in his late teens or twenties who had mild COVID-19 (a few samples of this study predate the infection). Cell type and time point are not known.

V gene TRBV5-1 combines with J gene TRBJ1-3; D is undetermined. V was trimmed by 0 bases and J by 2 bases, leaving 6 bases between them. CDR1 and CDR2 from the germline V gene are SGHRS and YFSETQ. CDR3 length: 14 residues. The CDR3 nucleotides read TGCGCCAGCAGCTTGGCCCAGGCTGGAAACACCATATATTTT. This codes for CASSLAQAGNTIYF.

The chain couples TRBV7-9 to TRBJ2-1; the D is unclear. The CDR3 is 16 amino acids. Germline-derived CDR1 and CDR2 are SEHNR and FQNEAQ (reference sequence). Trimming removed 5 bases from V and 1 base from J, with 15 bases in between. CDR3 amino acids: CASSPRTEGSYNEQFF. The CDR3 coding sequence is TGTGCCAGCAGCCCGCGGACCGAAGGGTCCTACAATGAGCAGTTCTTC.

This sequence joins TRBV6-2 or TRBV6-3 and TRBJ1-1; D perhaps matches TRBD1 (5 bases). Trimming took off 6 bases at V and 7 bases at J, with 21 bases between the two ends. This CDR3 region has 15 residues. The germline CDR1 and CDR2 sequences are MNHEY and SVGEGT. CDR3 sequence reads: CASSPTMGRLNEAFF. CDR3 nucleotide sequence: TGTGCCAGCAGCCCTACTATGGGGCGCCTGAATGAAGCTTTCTTT.

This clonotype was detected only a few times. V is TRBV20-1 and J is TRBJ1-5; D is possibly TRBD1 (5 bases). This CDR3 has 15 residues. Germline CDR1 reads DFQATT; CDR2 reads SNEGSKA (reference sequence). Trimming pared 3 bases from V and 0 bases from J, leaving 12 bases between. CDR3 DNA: TGCAGTGCTAGCCATACCGGGGCTAGCAATCAGCCCCAGCATTTT. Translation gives CSASHTGASNQPQHF.

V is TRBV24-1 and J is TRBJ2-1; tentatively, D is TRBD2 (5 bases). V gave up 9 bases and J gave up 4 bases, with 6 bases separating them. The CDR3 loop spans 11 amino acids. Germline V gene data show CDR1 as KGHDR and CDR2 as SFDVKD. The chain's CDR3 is CATGEYNEQFF. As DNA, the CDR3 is TGTGCCACCGGGGAGTACAATGAGCAGTTCTTC.

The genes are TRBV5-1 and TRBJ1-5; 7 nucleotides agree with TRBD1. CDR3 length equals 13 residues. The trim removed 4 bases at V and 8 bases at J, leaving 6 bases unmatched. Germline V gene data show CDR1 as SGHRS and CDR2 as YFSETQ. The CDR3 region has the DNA TGCGCCAGCAGCATTGGACAGGCGGAGCCCCAGCATTTT. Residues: CASSIGQAEPQHF.

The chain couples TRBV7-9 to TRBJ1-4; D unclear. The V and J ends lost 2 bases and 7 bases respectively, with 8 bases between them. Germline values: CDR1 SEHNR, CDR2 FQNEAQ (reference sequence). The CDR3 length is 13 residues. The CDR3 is CASSLIEREKLFF. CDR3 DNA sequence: TGTGCCAGCAGCTTAATAGAACGTGAAAAACTGTTTTTT.

The chain's CDR3 is CASSLANGGGYGYTF. CDR3 coding DNA: TGTGCCAGCAGCTTAGCGAACGGGGGGGGCTATGGCTACACCTTC. This chain links TRBV7-9 with TRBJ1-2, with D possibly being TRBD1 (5 bases). The V end lost 0 bases, the J end lost 4 bases, and 12 bases lay between the germline ends. This CDR3 is built from 15 residues. Germline assignment: CDR1 SEHNR and CDR2 FQNEAQ (reference sequence).

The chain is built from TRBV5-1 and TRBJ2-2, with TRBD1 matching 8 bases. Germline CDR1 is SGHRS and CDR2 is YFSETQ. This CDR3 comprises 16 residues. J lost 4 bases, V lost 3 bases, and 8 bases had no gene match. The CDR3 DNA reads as TGCGCCAGCAGCTGGCCCAACGGGACAGGCACCGGGGAGCTGTTTTTT. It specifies CASSWPNGTGTGELFF.

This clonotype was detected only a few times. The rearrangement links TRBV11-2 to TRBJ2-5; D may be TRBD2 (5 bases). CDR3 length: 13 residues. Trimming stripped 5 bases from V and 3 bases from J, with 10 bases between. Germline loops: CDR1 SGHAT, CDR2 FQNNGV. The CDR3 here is CASSNTREETQYF. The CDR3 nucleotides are TGTGCCAGCAGCAATACTAGGGAAGAGACCCAGTACTTC.

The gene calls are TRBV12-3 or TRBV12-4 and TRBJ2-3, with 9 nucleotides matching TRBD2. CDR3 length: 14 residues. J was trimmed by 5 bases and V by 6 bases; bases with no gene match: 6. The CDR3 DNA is TGTGCCAGCAGCTCCCAGCGGGGGGTAGATACGCAGTATTTT. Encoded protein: CASSSQRGVDTQYF.

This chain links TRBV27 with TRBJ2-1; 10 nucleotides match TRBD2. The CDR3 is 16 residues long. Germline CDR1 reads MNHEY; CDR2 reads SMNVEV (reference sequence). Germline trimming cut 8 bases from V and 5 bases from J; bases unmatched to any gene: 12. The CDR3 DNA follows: TGTGCCAGCGCCTTCCTAGGGACTAGCGCCGACAATGAGCAGTTCTTC. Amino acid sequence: CASAFLGTSADNEQFF.

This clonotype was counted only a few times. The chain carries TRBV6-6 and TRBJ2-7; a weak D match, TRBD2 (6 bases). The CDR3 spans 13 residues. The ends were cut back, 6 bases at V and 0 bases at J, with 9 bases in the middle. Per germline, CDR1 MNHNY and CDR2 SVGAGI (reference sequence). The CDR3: CASRASDSYEQYV. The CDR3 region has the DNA TGTGCCAGCAGGGCTAGCGACTCCTACGAGCAGTACGTC.

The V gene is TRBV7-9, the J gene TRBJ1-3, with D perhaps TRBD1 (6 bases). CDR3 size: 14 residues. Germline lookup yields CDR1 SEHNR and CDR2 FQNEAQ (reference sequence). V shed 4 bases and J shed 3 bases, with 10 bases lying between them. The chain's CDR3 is CASSSYRVGNTIYF. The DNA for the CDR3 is TGTGCCAGCAGCTCTTACAGGGTTGGAAACACCATATATTTT.

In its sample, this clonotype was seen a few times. CDR3 sequence: CASSSLQGGNEQFF. The DNA for the CDR3 is TGCGCCAGCAGCTCCCTACAGGGTGGAAATGAGCAGTTCTTC. V gene TRBV5-1 combines with J gene TRBJ2-1; tentatively, D is TRBD1 (6 bases). CDR1 and CDR2 from the germline V gene are SGHRS and YFSETQ. This CDR3 has 14 residues. V was cut by 3 bases and J by 7 bases, with 14 bases left in between.

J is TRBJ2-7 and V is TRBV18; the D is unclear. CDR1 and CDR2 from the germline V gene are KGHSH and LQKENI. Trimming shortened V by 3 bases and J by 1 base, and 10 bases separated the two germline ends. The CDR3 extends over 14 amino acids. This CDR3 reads CASSPLSLSYEQYF. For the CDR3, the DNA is TGTGCCAGCTCACCTTTGAGTTTGTCCTACGAGCAGTACTTC.

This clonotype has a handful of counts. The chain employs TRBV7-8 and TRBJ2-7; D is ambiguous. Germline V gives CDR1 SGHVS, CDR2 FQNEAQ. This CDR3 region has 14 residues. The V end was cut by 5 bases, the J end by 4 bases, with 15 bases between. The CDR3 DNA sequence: TGTGCCAGCAGCCCGCGCGTCAGGAATTACGAGCAGTACTTC. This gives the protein CASSPRVRNYEQYF.

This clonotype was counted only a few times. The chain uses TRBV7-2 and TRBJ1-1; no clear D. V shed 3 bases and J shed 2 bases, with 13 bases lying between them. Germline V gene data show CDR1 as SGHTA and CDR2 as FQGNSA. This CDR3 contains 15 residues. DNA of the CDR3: TGTGCCAGCAGCTTCCTTACGACGGGAAACACTGAAGCTTTCTTT. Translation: CASSFLTTGNTEAFF. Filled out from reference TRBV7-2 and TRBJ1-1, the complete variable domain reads GAGVSQSPSNKVTEKGKDVELRCDPISGHTALYWYRQSLGQGLEFLIYFQGNSAPDKSGLPSDRFSAERTGGSVSTLTIQRTQQEDSAVYLCASSFLTTGNTEAFFGQGTRLTVV.

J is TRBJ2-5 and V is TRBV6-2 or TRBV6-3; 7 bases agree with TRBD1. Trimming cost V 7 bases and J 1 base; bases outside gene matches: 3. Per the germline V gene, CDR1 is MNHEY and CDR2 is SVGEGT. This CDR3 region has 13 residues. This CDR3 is CASTRDSQETQYF. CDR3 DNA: TGTGCCAGCACCCGGGACAGCCAAGAGACCCAGTACTTC.

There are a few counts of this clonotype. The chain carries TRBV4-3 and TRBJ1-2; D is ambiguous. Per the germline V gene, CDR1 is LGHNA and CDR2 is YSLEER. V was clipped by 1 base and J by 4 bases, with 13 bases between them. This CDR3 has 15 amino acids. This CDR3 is CASSQVSAELYGYTF. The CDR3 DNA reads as TGCGCCAGCAGCCAAGTTAGTGCCGAGCTCTATGGCTACACCTTC.

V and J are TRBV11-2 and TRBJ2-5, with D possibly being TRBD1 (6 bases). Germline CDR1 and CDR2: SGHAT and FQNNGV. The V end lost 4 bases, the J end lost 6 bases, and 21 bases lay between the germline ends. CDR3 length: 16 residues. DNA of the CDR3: TGTGCCAGCAGCTCAAACAGGGATACGGGGCCGAAGACCCAGTACTTC. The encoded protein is CASSSNRDTGPKTQYF.

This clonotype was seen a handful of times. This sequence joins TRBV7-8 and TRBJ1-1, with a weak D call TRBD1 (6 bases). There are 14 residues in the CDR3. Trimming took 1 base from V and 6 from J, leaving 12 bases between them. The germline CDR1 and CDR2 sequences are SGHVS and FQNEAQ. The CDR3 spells CASSLDRARAEAFF. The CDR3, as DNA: TGTGCCAGCAGCTTAGACAGGGCTAGGGCTGAAGCTTTCTTT.

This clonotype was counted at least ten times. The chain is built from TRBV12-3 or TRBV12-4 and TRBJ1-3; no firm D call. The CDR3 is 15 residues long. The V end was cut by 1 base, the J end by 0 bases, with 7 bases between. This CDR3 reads CASSLGANSGNTIYF. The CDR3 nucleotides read TGTGCCAGCAGTTTAGGGGCAAACTCTGGAAACACCATATATTTT.

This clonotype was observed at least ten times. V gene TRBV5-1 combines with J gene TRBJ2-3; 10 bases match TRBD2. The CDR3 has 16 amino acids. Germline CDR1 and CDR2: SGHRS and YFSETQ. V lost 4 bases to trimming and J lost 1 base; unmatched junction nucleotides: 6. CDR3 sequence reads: CASSNTGTSGTDTQYF. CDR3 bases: TGCGCCAGCAGCAACACCGGGACTAGCGGCACAGATACGCAGTATTTT.